Detailed here is one T cell receptor (beta chain). This sample was taken from a study of blood T cell repertoires in COVID-19. About the study: From T cells, B-cell-depleted T cells, or PBMCs came the material, which was cDNA or gDNA.

V lost 1 base and J lost 9, with 16 bases in between. The CDR3 spans 15 residues. Germline loops: CDR1 LNHNV, CDR2 YYDKDF (reference sequence). Clones were read by immunoSEQ multiplex PCR, and TCRdb kept only the in-frame ones, dropping some. The sample holds more than 200,000 clones, approximately 80% seen once. Sequencing was done on a sample of peripheral blood. The receptor comes from a man aged 35 to 55 with acute or convalescent COVID-19. The V gene is TRBV15, the J gene TRBJ1-5, with D possibly matching TRBD1 (5 bases). The CDR3 DNA reads TGTGCCACCAGCAGAGTAGGTCGGGGGGAATGGCCCCAGCATTTT. This translates into CATSRVGRGEWPQHF. Full variable domain (missing parts from reference TRBV15 and TRBJ1-5): DAMVIQNPRYQVTQFGKPVTLSCSQTLNHNVMYWYQQKSSQAPKLLFHYYDKDFNNEADTPDNFQSRRPNTSFCFLDIRSPGLGDTAMYLCATSRVGRGEWPQHFGDGTRLSIL.